In its sample, the clone carrying this T cell receptor beta chain was seen many times. The data were obtained in a study of prognosis after radiotherapy for stage I lung cancer. The overall study: SBRT spanned 3 to 5 fractions, reaching a biologically effective dose of at least 100 Gy.

The germline V gene has CDR1 DFQATT and CDR2 SNEGSKA (reference sequence). CDR3 size: 14 residues. V was clipped by 6 bases and J by 2 bases, with 14 bases between them. Two-round multiplex PCR on genomic DNA was the method by which TCR beta CDR3 was amplified. Amplification during the initial PCR round employed primers specific to each TRBV and TRBJ gene. A single record per CDR3 protein comes from TCRdb applying MiXCR to the multiplex PCR reads. The profile covers fewer than 65,000 distinct CDR3 sequences, with roughly 35% appearing a single time and about 8.3% taken by the ten largest. The sequenced sample was PBMCs, obtained before or after stereotactic body radiation therapy (not recorded which). The clonotype was recovered from a donor older than 45 with non-small cell lung cancer. V gene TRBV20-1 combines with J gene TRBJ1-5, with D tentatively TRBD1 (5 bases). The CDR3 is CSAGGGRGNQPQHF. In nucleotides, the CDR3 is TGCAGTGCGGGGGGGGGTCGTGGCAATCAGCCCCAGCATTTT.